The next 18 T cell receptor beta chains were all read from a single sample in a study of human T cells and chemical hapten exposure. TCRdb used MiXCR to reprocess the RACE reads, holding one entry per CDR3 protein. The top ten hold about 2.8% of the sample, which has approximately 180,000 distinct CDR3 sequences, around 30% seen once. The time point here: pre-sensitization, week 0. Treatment reported: therapeutic diphenylcyclopropenone sensitization with weekly scalp DPC. Material: whole blood, obtained in connection with sensitization to the hapten diphenylcyclopropenone (DPC). These receptors all come from a woman aged 30 to 39 with alopecia areata. Some clones in this sample may be carry-over from other donors' samples.

This clonotype was recorded many times. The chain uses TRBV6-2 or TRBV6-3 and TRBJ1-1; 8 bases are a match to TRBD1. V lost 6 bases, J lost 5 bases, and 14 bases stayed unmatched. From germline, CDR1 is MNHEY and CDR2 SVGEGT. The CDR3 is made up of 16 amino acids. CDR3 nucleotides: TGTGCCAGCAGCCCCACTCCCCCAGGACAGGGAACTGAAGCTTTCTTT. Protein sequence: CASSPTPPGQGTEAFF.

This clonotype appeared a few times. This chain connects TRBV4-1 to TRBJ2-2; 9 bases align to TRBD2. CDR3 length: 18 residues. Per the germline V gene, CDR1 is MGHRA and CDR2 is YSYEKL. After removal of 1 base from V and 7 bases from J, the junction contained 13 bases not matched to a gene. The CDR3 loop is CASSQAPLIAGVSGELFF. CDR3 bases: TGCGCCAGCAGCCAAGCCCCGTTGATAGCGGGAGTTAGCGGGGAGCTGTTTTTT.

The CDR3 here is CASSPGLRNYGYTF. In DNA form, the CDR3 reads TGTGCCAGCTCACCGGGACTGCGTAACTATGGCTACACCTTC. The chain uses TRBV18 and TRBJ1-2, with D tentatively TRBD1 (5 bases). Per the germline V gene, CDR1 is KGHSH and CDR2 is LQKENI. Trimming stripped 3 bases from V and 1 base from J, with 9 bases between. The length of the CDR3 is 14 residues.

This clonotype was found a few times. The V gene is TRBV28, the J gene TRBJ2-5; possibly TRBD1 for D (6 bases). The ends were cut back, 3 bases at V and 3 bases at J, with 8 bases in the middle. The CDR3 consists of 13 residues. CDR1 MDHEN and CDR2 SYDVKM come from the germline V gene. CDR3 nucleotides: TGTGCCAGCAGTTTTAACAGGGAAGAGACCCAGTACTTC. This gives the protein CASSFNREETQYF.

The V call is TRBV20-1, the J call TRBJ1-2, with 9 bases that match TRBD1. Per the germline V gene, CDR1 is DFQATT and CDR2 is SNEGSKA (reference sequence). V was clipped by 6 bases and J by 4 bases; unmatched bases: 6. The CDR3 consists of 13 residues. This CDR3 is CSAWDRESYGYTF. The CDR3, as DNA: TGCAGTGCATGGGACAGGGAATCCTATGGCTACACCTTC.

In its sample, this clonotype was seen a few times. This sequence joins TRBV14 and TRBJ2-1; TRBD1 agrees at 10 bases. V shed 2 bases and J 8 bases; nucleotides not matched to a gene: 9. Germline CDR1 SGHDN, CDR2 FVKESK. The CDR3 is 16 residues long. The CDR3 sequence: CASSQRLTGGSDEQFF. CDR3 DNA: TGTGCCAGCAGCCAAAGGTTGACAGGGGGCTCTGATGAGCAGTTCTTC.

Turning to this clonotype: An end of the junction does not agree with germline; a read error may underlie this. V usage is TRBV29-1 and J usage is TRBJ2-3; 9 bases line up with TRBD2. Germline V gene lookup returns CDR1 SQVTM and CDR2 ANQGSEA. The length of the CDR3 is 11 residues. The CDR3 DNA sequence: TGTAGCGGGAGCGGAACAGATACGCAGTATTTT. Its protein product is CSGSGTDTQYF.

V usage is TRBV13 and J usage is TRBJ2-3; D is unresolved. In germline, CDR1 is PRHDT, CDR2 FYEKMQ (reference sequence). Trimming cost V 3 bases and J 0 bases, with 10 bases left between them. This CDR3 has 15 residues. CDR3: CASSLFSASTDTQYF. The CDR3 DNA follows: TGTGCCAGCAGCTTGTTTTCGGCTAGCACAGATACGCAGTATTTT.

The J gene is TRBJ2-5, the V gene TRBV29-1; weak D call: TRBD2 (6 bases). Germline loops: CDR1 SQVTM, CDR2 ANQGSEA. The germline V and J ends were trimmed by 6 bases and 1 base, with 9 bases remaining between them. The CDR3 is 12 residues long. The DNA for the CDR3 is TGCAGCGTCTGGGACTCCCAAGAGACCCAGTACTTC. Translating it yields CSVWDSQETQYF.

The table lists this clonotype with a few counts. The chain uses TRBV7-2 and TRBJ2-1, with TRBD2 identical over 11 bases. The V gene end was trimmed by 3 bases and the J gene end by 10 bases; junction bases not matched to a gene: 5. The CDR3 is 14 amino acids. Germline V gives CDR1 SGHTA, CDR2 FQGNSA. CDR3 bases: TGTGCCAGCAGCTTCTATCGGACTAGCGGGGAGCAGTTCTTC. Residues: CASSFYRTSGEQFF.

There are a few counts of this clonotype. The J gene is TRBJ1-2, the V gene TRBV20-1; unclear D gene. Trimming removed 3 bases at V and 8 bases at J, with 19 bases between. This CDR3 spans 14 amino acids. Germline CDR1 and CDR2: DFQATT and SNEGSKA (reference sequence). The CDR3 here is CSASTPARVDGYTF. The CDR3 DNA sequence: TGCAGTGCTAGCACACCCGCGAGGGTCGACGGCTACACCTTC.

This chain connects TRBV7-6 to TRBJ2-3; 9 bases line up with TRBD2. This CDR3 contains 16 residues. Germline V lookup: CDR1 SGHVS, CDR2 FNYEAQ. V gave up 5 bases and J gave up 13 bases; unmatched junction bases: 19. CDR3 bases: TGTGCCAGCAGCCGAGGGAACCGAGGGGGAGCTAGCGGGAAGTATTTT. This codes for CASSRGNRGGASGKYF.

The gene calls are TRBV20-1 and TRBJ2-4, with 7 bases that match TRBD2. There are 15 residues in the CDR3. V was clipped by 4 bases and J by 5 bases; unmatched bases: 11. Germline V lookup: CDR1 DFQATT, CDR2 SNEGSKA (reference sequence). CDR3 loop: CSANQAGRPENIQYF. CDR3 bases: TGCAGTGCTAACCAAGCGGGACGGCCCGAAAACATTCAGTACTTC.

The rearrangement joins TRBV6-6 to TRBJ2-2, with 10 bases matching TRBD2. CDR1 MNHNY and CDR2 SVGAGI come from the germline V gene (reference sequence). This CDR3 region has 17 residues. V was pared by 2 bases and J by 7 bases, with 10 bases of the junction left unmatched. Here the CDR3 reads CASSYEILAGEGGELFF. The DNA for the CDR3 is TGTGCCAGCAGTTACGAAATTCTAGCGGGAGAGGGCGGGGAGCTGTTTTTT.

The J gene is TRBJ2-7, the V gene TRBV11-1; D is perhaps TRBD1 or TRBD2 (5 bases each). The V gene lost 2 bases and the J gene lost 0 bases, with 14 bases spanning the gap. Germline-derived CDR1 and CDR2 are SGHAT and FQDESV (reference sequence). The CDR3 is 16 residues long. The CDR3 protein is CASSLSGTWGSYEQYF. The DNA for the CDR3 is TGTGCCAGCAGCTTATCCGGGACGTGGGGCTCCTACGAGCAGTACTTC.

Only a few counts were recorded for this clonotype. The rearrangement uses TRBV5-5 and TRBJ2-7; the D gene is possibly TRBD1 (5 bases). The CDR3 runs to 14 residues. Trimming stripped 3 bases from V and 1 base from J, with 11 bases between. CDR1 is SGHKS and CDR2 is YYEKEE in the germline V gene (reference sequence). CDR3 in amino acids: CASSSRSGSYEQYF. CDR3 nucleotide sequence: TGTGCCAGCAGCTCGCGGTCAGGGTCCTACGAGCAGTACTTC.

The J gene is TRBJ2-2, the V gene TRBV7-9; 7 nucleotides agree with TRBD1. CDR1 is SEHNR and CDR2 is FQNEAQ in the germline V gene (reference sequence). V was pared by 7 bases and J by 5 bases, with 13 bases of the junction left unmatched. The CDR3 runs to 16 residues. The chain's CDR3 is CASTLRVDRRTGELFF. The CDR3 region has the DNA TGTGCCAGCACCCTTAGAGTGGACAGGAGGACCGGGGAGCTGTTTTTT.

Only a few counts were recorded for this clonotype. This chain uses TRBV2 with TRBJ2-4; no clear D. V lost 8 bases and J 2 bases, leaving 7 bases between the germline ends. Germline V CDR1 and CDR2: SNHLY, FYNNEI. The CDR3 runs 12 residues. The CDR3 DNA sequence: TGTGCCAGCGGCTATTCCAAAAACATTCAGTACTTC. Amino acid sequence: CASGYSKNIQYF.